The 27 T cell receptor beta chains in this list originate from one sample, sequenced in a study of T cell changes during pregnancy in multiple sclerosis. Data came from immunoSEQ multiplex PCR; TCRdb stores just in-frame clones and leaves some out. In the table there are 60,000 to 70,000 clones, around 90% of which are singletons. Sequences were derived from peripheral blood, sampled in the third trimester of pregnancy. The source of these receptors is a female donor in good health, enrolled as a control in a pregnancy study.

This chain uses TRBV11-1 with TRBJ2-7; a possible D gene is TRBD1 (5 bases). Deletions cut 0 bases from V and 3 bases from J, with 9 bases between. This CDR3 has 14 residues. The germline V gene encodes CDR1 SGHAT and CDR2 FQDESV (reference sequence). The CDR3 loop is CASSLAPQGYEQYF. CDR3 in DNA: TGTGCCAGCAGCTTAGCGCCGCAGGGCTACGAGCAGTACTTC.

The chain recombines TRBV28 with TRBJ1-5; D is uncertain. Germline V lookup: CDR1 MDHEN, CDR2 SYDVKM. The CDR3 is made up of 13 amino acids. The V gene lost 3 bases and the J gene lost 7 bases, with 10 bases spanning the gap. CDR3 DNA: TGTGCCAGCAGTTTGACGGGAGCCCAGCCCCAGCATTTT. Residues: CASSLTGAQPQHF.

With respect to this clone: One end of the junction does not line up with germline, which may come from a read error. This rearrangement joins TRBV7-7 to TRBJ2-5; TRBD1 is a possible D gene (5 bases). The CDR3 totals 15 residues. Germline CDR1 and CDR2: SSHAT and FNYEAQ (reference sequence). The CDR3 loop reads CASSLTVNKWETQYF. The CDR3, as DNA: TGTGCTAGCAGCCTGACAGTAAACAAGTGGGAGACCCAGTACTTC.

The gene calls are TRBV27 and TRBJ1-1; D ambiguous. Trimming removed 6 bases at V and 5 bases at J, with 16 bases between. The CDR3 runs 14 residues. The germline CDR1 and CDR2 sequences are MNHEY and SMNVEV (reference sequence). CDR3 nucleotides: TGTGCCAGCAGGCCGGCCCTATGGGAGACTGAAGCTTTCTTT. Translating it yields CASRPALWETEAFF.

This chain uses TRBV19 with TRBJ1-1, with D possibly matching TRBD1 (6 bases). The ends were cut back, 7 bases at V and 0 bases at J, with 15 bases in the middle. The CDR3 consists of 15 residues. Germline V gives CDR1 LNHDA, CDR2 SQIVND (reference sequence). CDR3 residues: CASIDIRQVNTEAFF. CDR3 sequence (DNA): TGTGCCAGTATCGATATAAGACAGGTGAACACTGAAGCTTTCTTT.

V gene TRBV2 combines with J gene TRBJ2-3; unclear D gene. Trimming removed 7 bases from V and 3 bases from J, with 11 bases in between. Germline CDR1 reads SNHLY; CDR2 reads FYNNEI. The CDR3 is 13 amino acids. For the CDR3, the DNA is TGTGCCAGCATGAAAAGCGCTACAGATACGCAGTATTTT. Its translation: CASMKSATDTQYF.

The chain couples TRBV7-2 to TRBJ1-1; weak D call: TRBD1 (5 bases). V shed 4 bases and J shed 1 base, with 10 bases lying between them. This CDR3 spans 14 amino acids. Germline values: CDR1 SGHTA, CDR2 FQGNSA. The CDR3 sequence is CASSSYQGNTEAFF. As DNA, the CDR3 is TGTGCCAGCAGCTCGTATCAGGGGAACACTGAAGCTTTCTTT.

The CDR3 DNA reads TGTGCCAGCAGCTCACCTCCGGACGGAGGGCCCCAGCATTTT. It is translated as CASSSPPDGGPQHF. The rearrangement uses TRBV9 and TRBJ1-5; D unresolved. CDR3 size: 14 residues. The germline CDR1 and CDR2 sequences are SGDLS and YYNGEE. Trimming took off 4 bases at V and 9 bases at J, with 17 bases between the two ends.

The chain links TRBV6-5 to TRBJ1-2; 7 nucleotides match TRBD1. The CDR3 sequence is 16 residues long. The J segment lost 6 bases and the V segment lost 0 bases, leaving 10 bases of the junction unmatched. Looked up from germline, CDR1 is MNHEY and CDR2 is SVGAGI. In DNA, the CDR3 is TGTGCCAGCAGTTACTCAAGGGGGCGAGGTTCGAATGGCTACACCTTC. Amino acid sequence: CASSYSRGRGSNGYTF.

In its sample, this clone was seen once. The rearrangement links TRBV6-1 to TRBJ2-7; maybe TRBD1 (6 bases). Trimming stripped 5 bases from V and 6 bases from J, with 8 bases between. The CDR3 runs 11 residues. CDR1 is MNHNS, CDR2 SASEGT, per germline. The CDR3 bases are TGTGCCAGCAGTTTCAGGGGCGAGCAGTACTTC. This codes for CASSFRGEQYF.

This rearrangement joins TRBV4-3 to TRBJ1-2; the match to TRBD1 covers 7 bases. The CDR3 is made up of 16 amino acids. The V gene end was trimmed by 4 bases and the J gene end by 4 bases; junction bases not matched to a gene: 12. The germline V gene has CDR1 LGHNA and CDR2 YSLEER. The CDR3 here is CASSLTIRDSPYGYTF. Written as DNA, the CDR3 is TGCGCCAGCAGCCTGACAATACGGGACAGTCCCTATGGCTACACCTTC.

This clone showed up just once. The rearrangement links TRBV2 to TRBJ2-7; 12 bases agree with TRBD2. There are 17 residues in the CDR3. The trim removed 6 bases at V and 0 bases at J, leaving 9 bases unmatched. Germline lookup yields CDR1 SNHLY and CDR2 FYNNEI. The CDR3 loop is CASSPGLAGGSSYEQYF. CDR3 DNA: TGTGCCAGCAGCCCCGGGCTAGCGGGGGGGAGCTCCTACGAGCAGTACTTC.

The rearrangement links TRBV9 to TRBJ2-1; 15 bases line up with TRBD2. The CDR3 extends over 15 amino acids. CDR1 is SGDLS and CDR2 is YYNGEE in the germline V gene. V lost 2 bases, J lost 10 bases, and 4 bases stayed unmatched. CDR3 in amino acids: CASSVRTSGGVEQFF. The CDR3 DNA reads as TGTGCCAGCAGCGTCCGGACTAGCGGGGGGGTGGAGCAGTTCTTC.

The chain couples TRBV2 to TRBJ2-3; 7 positions match TRBD1. CDR3 length: 15 amino acids. V dropped 7 bases and J dropped 6; count of bases not matched to a gene: 13. Germline V lookup: CDR1 SNHLY, CDR2 FYNNEI. CDR3 sequence (DNA): TGTGCCAGCACCCAAAGGGGGCCCCGCGAGGATACGCAGTATTTT. It specifies CASTQRGPREDTQYF.

The genes are TRBV7-3 and TRBJ1-1; weak D call: TRBD1 (6 bases). CDR3 length equals 16 residues. V lost 5 bases, J lost 1 base, and 17 bases lay in between. Germline V CDR1 and CDR2: SGHTA, FQGTGA. CDR3 in amino acids: CASSTAPPGANTEAFF. As DNA, the CDR3 is TGTGCCAGCAGCACGGCACCCCCAGGGGCGAACACTGAAGCTTTCTTT.

The chain combines TRBV7-2 with TRBJ1-2, with 9 bases that match TRBD1. Trimming cost V 4 bases and J 5 bases; bases outside gene matches: 5. This CDR3 has 14 residues. The germline gives CDR1 SGHTA, CDR2 FQGNSA. The CDR3, as DNA: TGTGCCAGCAGCTCATATGGACAGGGGTATGGCTACACCTTC. Translated, it gives CASSSYGQGYGYTF.

The rearrangement links TRBV7-3 to TRBJ2-1, with D maybe TRBD2 (6 bases). The CDR3 length is 13 residues. V was trimmed by 6 bases and J by 5 bases, leaving 11 bases between them. Germline V CDR1 and CDR2: SGHTA, FQGTGA. CDR3 protein: CASSRPGDNEQFF. The CDR3 DNA is TGTGCCAGCAGTAGGCCGGGGGACAATGAGCAGTTCTTC.

The genes are TRBV7-4 and TRBJ2-7; maybe TRBD2 (6 bases). V lost 1 base to trimming and J lost 3 bases, with 7 bases between them. The CDR3 consists of 13 residues. Germline V lookup: CDR1 SGHVT, CDR2 SQSDAQ. The CDR3 loop reads CASSLGGNYEQYF. DNA of the CDR3: TGTGCCAGCAGCTTAGGCGGGAACTACGAGCAGTACTTC. Drawing the rest from reference TRBV7-4 and TRBJ2-7, the complete variable domain is GAGVSQSPRYKVAKRGRDVALRCDSISGHVTLYWYRQTLGQGSEVLTYSQSDAQRDKSGRPSGRFSAERPERSVSTLKIQRTEQGDSAVYLCASSLGGNYEQYFGPGTRLTVT.

The V gene is TRBV27, the J gene TRBJ1-5, with D hard to call. Germline V gene data show CDR1 as MNHEY and CDR2 as SMNVEV (reference sequence). The V and J ends lost 6 bases and 1 base respectively, with 19 bases between them. The CDR3 is made up of 17 amino acids. The DNA of the CDR3 is TGTGCCAGCAGCTCCGAGGCAACCCGAGGAAGCAATCAGCCCCAGCATTTT. Translation gives CASSSEATRGSNQPQHF.

The chain joins TRBV11-2 to TRBJ2-2, with D possibly TRBD1 on 5 matching bases. The CDR3 spans 14 residues. Deletions cut 4 bases from V and 5 bases from J, with 11 bases between. Germline V CDR1 and CDR2: SGHAT, FQNNGV. CDR3 region: CASSSLQGTGELFF. In nucleotides, the CDR3 is TGTGCCAGCAGCTCACTCCAGGGTACCGGGGAGCTGTTTTTT.

The chain combines TRBV28 with TRBJ1-1; D uncertain. The germline V gene encodes CDR1 MDHEN and CDR2 SYDVKM. The length of the CDR3 is 16 residues. V lost 5 bases and J 0 bases, leaving 16 bases between the germline ends. CDR3 sequence: CASSLPPGEVNTEAFF. DNA for the CDR3: TGTGCCAGCAGTCTCCCCCCCGGCGAGGTGAACACTGAAGCTTTCTTT.

V gene TRBV4-2 combines with J gene TRBJ2-3, with no clear D. Per germline, CDR1 LGHNA and CDR2 YNFKEQ. The V end lost 1 base, the J end lost 0 bases, and 8 bases lay between the germline ends. The CDR3 contains 15 residues. Here the CDR3 DNA reads TGTGCCAGCAGCCAAGCGGTCGCTAGCACAGATACGCAGTATTTT. It encodes CASSQAVASTDTQYF.

The gene calls are TRBV9 and TRBJ2-5; D ambiguous. The CDR3 sequence is 12 residues long. Germline-derived CDR1 and CDR2 are SGDLS and YYNGEE. Trimming left V 0 bases short and J 7 bases short, with 7 bases between. CDR3: CASSVEKRTQYF. The CDR3 bases are TGTGCCAGCAGCGTAGAGAAGAGGACCCAGTACTTC.

The table lists this clone with a count of one. This rearrangement joins TRBV11-1 to TRBJ2-2; TRBD2 matches 7 bases. CDR3 size: 16 residues. In germline, CDR1 is SGHAT, CDR2 FQDESV (reference sequence). V lost 1 base, J lost 6 bases, and 8 bases stayed unmatched. The CDR3, as DNA: TGTGCCAGCAGCTTAGGGGGAGGGCCTCGTTCCGGGGAGCTGTTTTTT. It yields the protein CASSLGGGPRSGELFF.

J is TRBJ2-1 and V is TRBV29-1; D gene ambiguous. In germline, CDR1 is SQVTM, CDR2 ANQGSEA. The CDR3 runs 13 residues. V gave up 0 bases and J gave up 0 bases, with 3 bases separating them. Here the CDR3 DNA reads TGCAGCGTTGAAGAGAGCTCCTACAATGAGCAGTTCTTC. Its translation: CSVEESSYNEQFF.

The gene calls are TRBV9 and TRBJ1-5; no reliable D call. The germline V gene encodes CDR1 SGDLS and CDR2 YYNGEE. This CDR3 is built from 12 residues. V shed 6 bases and J shed 5 bases, with 9 bases lying between them. CDR3 coding DNA: TGTGCCAGCATAAAATTAGATCAGCCCCAGCATTTT. Amino acid sequence: CASIKLDQPQHF.

This clone has only a few counts. The CDR3 DNA follows: TGCAGCGCAGGGCCGGGTAGCAATCAGCCCCAGCATTTT. This codes for CSAGPGSNQPQHF. The V gene is TRBV29-1, the J gene TRBJ1-5, with a weak D call TRBD1 (5 bases). Germline CDR1 and CDR2: SQVTM and ANQGSEA. V was clipped by 7 bases and J by 0 bases, with 10 bases between them. This CDR3 has 13 residues.